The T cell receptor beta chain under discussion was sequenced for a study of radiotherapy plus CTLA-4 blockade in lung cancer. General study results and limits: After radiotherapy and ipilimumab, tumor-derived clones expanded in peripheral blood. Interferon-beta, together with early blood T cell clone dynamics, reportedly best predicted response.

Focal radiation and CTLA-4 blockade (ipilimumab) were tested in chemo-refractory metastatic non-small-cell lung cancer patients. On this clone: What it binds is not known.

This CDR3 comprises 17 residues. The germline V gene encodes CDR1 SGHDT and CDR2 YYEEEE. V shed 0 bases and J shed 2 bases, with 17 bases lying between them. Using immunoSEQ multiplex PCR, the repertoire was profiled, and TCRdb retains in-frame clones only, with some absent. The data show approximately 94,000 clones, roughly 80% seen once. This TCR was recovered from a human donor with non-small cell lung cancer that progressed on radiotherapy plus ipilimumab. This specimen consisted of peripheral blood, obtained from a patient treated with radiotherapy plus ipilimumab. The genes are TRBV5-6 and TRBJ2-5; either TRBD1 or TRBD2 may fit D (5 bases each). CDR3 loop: CASSLARGWGGQETQYF. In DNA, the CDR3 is TGTGCCAGCAGCTTGGCCCGTGGGTGGGGCGGGCAAGAGACCCAGTACTTC.